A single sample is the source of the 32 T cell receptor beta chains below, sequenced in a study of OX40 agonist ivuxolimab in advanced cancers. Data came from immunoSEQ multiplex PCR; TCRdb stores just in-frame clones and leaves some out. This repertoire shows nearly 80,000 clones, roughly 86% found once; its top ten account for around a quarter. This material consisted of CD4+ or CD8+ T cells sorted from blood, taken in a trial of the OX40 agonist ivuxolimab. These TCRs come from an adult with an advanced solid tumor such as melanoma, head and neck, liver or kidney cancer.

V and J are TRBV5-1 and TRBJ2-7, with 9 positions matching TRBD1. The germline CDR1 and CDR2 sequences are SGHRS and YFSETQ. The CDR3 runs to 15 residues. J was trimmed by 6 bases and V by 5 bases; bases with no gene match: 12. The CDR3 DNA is TGCGCCAGCAGGCCTACCACAGGGGGCACGGGCGAGCAGTACTTC. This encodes CASRPTTGGTGEQYF.

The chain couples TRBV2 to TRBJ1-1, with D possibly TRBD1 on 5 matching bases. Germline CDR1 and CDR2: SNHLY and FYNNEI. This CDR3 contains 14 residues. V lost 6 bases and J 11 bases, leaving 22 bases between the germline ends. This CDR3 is CASSLLKGNSLAFF. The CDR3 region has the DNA TGTGCCAGCAGCCTATTAAAGGGGAATTCGCTTGCTTTCTTT.

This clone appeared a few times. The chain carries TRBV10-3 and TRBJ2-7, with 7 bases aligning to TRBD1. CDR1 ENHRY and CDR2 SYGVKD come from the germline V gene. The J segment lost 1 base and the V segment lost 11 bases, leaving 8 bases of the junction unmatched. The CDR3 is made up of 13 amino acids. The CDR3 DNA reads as TGTGCCGTCACCGGGACAGAGTCCTACGAGCAGTACTTC. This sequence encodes CAVTGTESYEQYF.

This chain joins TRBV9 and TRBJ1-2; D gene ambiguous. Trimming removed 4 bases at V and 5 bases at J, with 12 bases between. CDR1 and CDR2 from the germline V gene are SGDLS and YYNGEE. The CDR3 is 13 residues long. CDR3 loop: CASSLRPRYGYTF. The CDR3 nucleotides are TGTGCCAGCAGCCTACGACCCCGGTATGGCTACACCTTC.

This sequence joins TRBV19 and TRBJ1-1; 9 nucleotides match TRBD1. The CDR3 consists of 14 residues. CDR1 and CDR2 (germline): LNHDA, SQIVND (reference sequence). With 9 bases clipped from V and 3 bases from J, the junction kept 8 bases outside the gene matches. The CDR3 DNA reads TGTGCCAGCCATAGGGACAGGGAGGACACTGAAGCTTTCTTT. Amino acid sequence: CASHRDREDTEAFF.

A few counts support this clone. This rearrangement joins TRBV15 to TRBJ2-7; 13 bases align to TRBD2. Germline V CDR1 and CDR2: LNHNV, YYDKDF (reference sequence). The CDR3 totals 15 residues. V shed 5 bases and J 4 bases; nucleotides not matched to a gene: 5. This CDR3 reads CATSLGLAGAYEQYF. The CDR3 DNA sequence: TGTGCCACCAGCCTAGGACTAGCGGGAGCTTACGAGCAGTACTTC.

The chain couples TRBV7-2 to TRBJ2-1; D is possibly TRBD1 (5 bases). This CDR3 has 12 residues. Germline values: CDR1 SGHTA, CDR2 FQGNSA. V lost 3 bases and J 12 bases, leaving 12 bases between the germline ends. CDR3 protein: CASSFRARGQFF. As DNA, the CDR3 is TGTGCCAGCAGCTTTAGGGCAAGGGGGCAGTTCTTC.

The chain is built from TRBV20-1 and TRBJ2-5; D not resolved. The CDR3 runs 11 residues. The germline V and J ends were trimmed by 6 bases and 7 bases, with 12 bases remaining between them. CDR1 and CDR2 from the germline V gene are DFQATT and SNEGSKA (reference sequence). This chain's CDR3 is CSALVPGTQYF. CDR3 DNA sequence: TGCAGTGCGCTGGTTCCGGGGACCCAGTACTTC.

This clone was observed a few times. CDR3 sequence: CAWSRGGTGGRNTEAFF. Here the CDR3 DNA reads TGTGCCTGGAGTCGGGGAGGGACAGGGGGAAGGAACACTGAAGCTTTCTTT. This sequence joins TRBV30 and TRBJ1-1; 11 bases line up with TRBD1. With V trimmed by 2 bases and J by 1 base, 9 bases remained unmatched. Germline V gene lookup returns CDR1 GTSNPN and CDR2 SVGIG (reference sequence). The CDR3 has 17 amino acids.

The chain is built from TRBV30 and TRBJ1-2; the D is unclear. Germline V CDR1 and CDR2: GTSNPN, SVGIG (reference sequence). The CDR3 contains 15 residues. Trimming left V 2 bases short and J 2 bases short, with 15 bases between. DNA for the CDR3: TGTGCCTGGAGTTATATCCGCCGCTCCAACTATGGCTACACCTTC. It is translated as CAWSYIRRSNYGYTF.

CDR3 DNA sequence: TGTGCCAGCAGCTACAGGGTTAGGGACTATGGCTACACCTTC. Translation: CASSYRVRDYGYTF. This sequence joins TRBV6-6 and TRBJ1-2, with a possible D match to TRBD1 (6 bases). V was trimmed by 6 bases and J by 3 bases, leaving 14 bases between them. The CDR3 totals 14 residues. Germline CDR1 is MNHNY and CDR2 is SVGAGI (reference sequence).

CDR3 residues: CASSPQGTRPNTGELFF. CDR3 nucleotide sequence: TGCGCCAGCAGCCCCCAAGGGACTAGACCGAACACCGGGGAGCTGTTTTTT. The V and J genes are TRBV5-1 and TRBJ2-2; 8 bases line up with TRBD2. Per the germline V gene, CDR1 is SGHRS and CDR2 is YFSETQ. This CDR3 is 17 amino acids long. V shed 4 bases and J 0 bases; nucleotides not matched to a gene: 8.

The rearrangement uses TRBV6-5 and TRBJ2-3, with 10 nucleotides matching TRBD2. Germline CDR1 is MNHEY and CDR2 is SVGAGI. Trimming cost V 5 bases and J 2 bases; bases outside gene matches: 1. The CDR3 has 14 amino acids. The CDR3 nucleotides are TGTGCCAGCAGTAGCGGGGGGGCCACAGATACGCAGTATTTT. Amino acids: CASSSGGATDTQYF.

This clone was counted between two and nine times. CDR3 sequence (DNA): TGTGCCATCAGTGAGTCCCTTAGGACGGCCGGGGGCTACACCTTC. The encoded protein is CAISESLRTAGGYTF. This sequence joins TRBV10-3 and TRBJ1-2; D remains ambiguous. From germline, CDR1 is ENHRY and CDR2 SYGVKD. Deletions cut 0 bases from V and 8 bases from J, with 16 bases between. This CDR3 is 15 amino acids long.

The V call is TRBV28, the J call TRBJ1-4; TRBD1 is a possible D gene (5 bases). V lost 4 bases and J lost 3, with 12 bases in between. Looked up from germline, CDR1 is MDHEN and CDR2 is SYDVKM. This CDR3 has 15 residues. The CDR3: CASSSQGKANEKLFF. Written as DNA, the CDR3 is TGTGCCAGCAGTTCCCAGGGAAAAGCTAATGAAAAACTGTTTTTT.

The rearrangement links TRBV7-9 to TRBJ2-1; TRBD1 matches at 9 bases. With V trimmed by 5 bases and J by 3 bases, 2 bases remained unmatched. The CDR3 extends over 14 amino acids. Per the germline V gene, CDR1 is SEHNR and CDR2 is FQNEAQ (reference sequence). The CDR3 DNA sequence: TGTGCCAGCAGCGGACAGGGGATCTACAATGAGCAGTTCTTC. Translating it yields CASSGQGIYNEQFF.

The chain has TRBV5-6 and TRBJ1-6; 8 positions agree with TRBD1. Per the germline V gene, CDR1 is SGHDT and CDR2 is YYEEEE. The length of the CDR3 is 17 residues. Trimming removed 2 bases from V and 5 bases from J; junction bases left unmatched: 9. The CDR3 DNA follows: TGTGCCAGCAGCTTATCAGGGGGCTGGGGGGATAATTCACCCCTCCACTTT. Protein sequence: CASSLSGGWGDNSPLHF.

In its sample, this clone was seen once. In DNA form, the CDR3 reads TGCGCCAGCAGACAGGGAAGCGATCAGCCCCAGCATTTT. Residues: CASRQGSDQPQHF. The rearrangement links TRBV5-1 to TRBJ1-5; D might be TRBD1 (6 bases). V was shortened by 5 bases and J by 5 bases, with 11 bases between the two germline ends. CDR1 is SGHRS and CDR2 is YFSETQ in the germline V gene. This CDR3 comprises 13 residues.

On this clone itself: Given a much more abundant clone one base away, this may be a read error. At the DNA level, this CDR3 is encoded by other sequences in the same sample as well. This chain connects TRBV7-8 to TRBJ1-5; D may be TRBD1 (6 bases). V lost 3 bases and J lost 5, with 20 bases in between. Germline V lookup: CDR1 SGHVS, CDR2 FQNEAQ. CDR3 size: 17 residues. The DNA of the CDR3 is TGTGCCAGCAGCTTGCGACCCTCGCCGACAGGTGATCAGCCCCAGCATTTT. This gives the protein CASSLRPSPTGDQPQHF.

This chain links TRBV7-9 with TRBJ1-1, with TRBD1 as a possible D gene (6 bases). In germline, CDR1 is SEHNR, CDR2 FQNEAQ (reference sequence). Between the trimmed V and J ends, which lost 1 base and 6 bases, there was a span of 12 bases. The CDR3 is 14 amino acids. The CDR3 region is CASSLEGGFSEAFF. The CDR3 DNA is TGTGCCAGCAGCTTAGAGGGGGGTTTCTCTGAAGCTTTCTTT.

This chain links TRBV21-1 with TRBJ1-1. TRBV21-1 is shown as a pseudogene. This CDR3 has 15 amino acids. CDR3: CASSPRGEGNTEAFF. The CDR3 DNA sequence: TGTGCCAGCAGCCCCCGGGGGGAGGGAAACACTGAAGCTTTCTTT.

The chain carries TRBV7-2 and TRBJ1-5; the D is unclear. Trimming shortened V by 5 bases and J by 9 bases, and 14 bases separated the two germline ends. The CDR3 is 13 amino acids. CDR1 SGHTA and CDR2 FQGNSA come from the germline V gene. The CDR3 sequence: CASSLQGYRPQHF. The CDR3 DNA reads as TGTGCCAGCAGCCTCCAAGGTTACCGGCCCCAGCATTTT.

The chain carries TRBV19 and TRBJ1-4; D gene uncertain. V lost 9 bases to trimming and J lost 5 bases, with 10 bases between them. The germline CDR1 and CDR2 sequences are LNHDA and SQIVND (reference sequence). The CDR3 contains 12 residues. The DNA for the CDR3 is TGTGCCAGCTTCGGCCAAAATGAAAAACTGTTTTTT. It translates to CASFGQNEKLFF. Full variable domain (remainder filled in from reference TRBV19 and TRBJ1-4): DGGITQSPKYLFRKEGQNVTLSCEQNLNHDAMYWYRQDPGQGLRLIYYSQIVNDFQKGDIAEGYSVSREKKESFPLTVTSAQKNPTAFYLCASFGQNEKLFFGSGTQLSVL.

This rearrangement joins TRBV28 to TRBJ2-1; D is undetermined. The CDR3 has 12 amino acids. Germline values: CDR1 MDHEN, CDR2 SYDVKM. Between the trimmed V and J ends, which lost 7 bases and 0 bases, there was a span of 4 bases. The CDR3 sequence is CASTGSYNEQFF. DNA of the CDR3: TGTGCCAGCACGGGCTCCTACAATGAGCAGTTCTTC.

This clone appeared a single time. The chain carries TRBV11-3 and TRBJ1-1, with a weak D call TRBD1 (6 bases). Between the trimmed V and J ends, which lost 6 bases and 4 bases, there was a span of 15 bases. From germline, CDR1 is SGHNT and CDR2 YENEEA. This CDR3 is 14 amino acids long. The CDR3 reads CASRKSQGTTEAFF. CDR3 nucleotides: TGTGCCAGCAGAAAGTCGCAGGGGACCACTGAAGCTTTCTTT. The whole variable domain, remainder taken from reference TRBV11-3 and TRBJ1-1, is EAGVVQSPRYKIIEKKQPVAFWCNPISGHNTLYWYLQNLGQGPELLIRYENEEAVDDSQLPKDRFSAERLKGVDSTLKIQPAELGDSAVYLCASRKSQGTTEAFFGQGTRLTVV.

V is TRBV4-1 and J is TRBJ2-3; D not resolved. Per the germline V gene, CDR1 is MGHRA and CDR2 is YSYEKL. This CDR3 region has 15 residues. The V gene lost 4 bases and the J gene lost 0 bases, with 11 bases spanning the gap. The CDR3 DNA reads TGCGCCAGCAGCCCATTACCCACGAGCACAGATACGCAGTATTTT. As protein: CASSPLPTSTDTQYF.

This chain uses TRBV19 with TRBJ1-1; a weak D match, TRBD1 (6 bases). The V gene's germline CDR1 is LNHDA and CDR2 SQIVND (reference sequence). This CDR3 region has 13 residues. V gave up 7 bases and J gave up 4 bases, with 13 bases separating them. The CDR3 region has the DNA TGTGCCAGTATGGGCCAGGGGATCACTGAAGCTTTCTTT. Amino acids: CASMGQGITEAFF.

This chain's CDR3 is CASSERRQGLPGDTIYF. CDR3 DNA: TGTGCCAGCAGTGAAAGGCGACAGGGGCTTCCCGGGGACACCATATATTTT. V and J are TRBV25-1 and TRBJ1-3; TRBD1 aligns across 8 bases. After removal of 2 bases from V and 8 bases from J, the junction contained 14 bases not matched to a gene. The CDR3 runs to 17 residues. Germline V gene sequence: CDR1 MGHDK, CDR2 SYGVNS.

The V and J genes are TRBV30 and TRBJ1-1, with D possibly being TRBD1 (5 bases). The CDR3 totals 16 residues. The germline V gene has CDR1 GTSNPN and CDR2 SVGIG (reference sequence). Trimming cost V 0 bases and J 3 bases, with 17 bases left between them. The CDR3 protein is CAWSVLVGGCDTEAFF. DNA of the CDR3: TGTGCCTGGAGTGTACTCGTGGGGGGGTGTGACACTGAAGCTTTCTTT.

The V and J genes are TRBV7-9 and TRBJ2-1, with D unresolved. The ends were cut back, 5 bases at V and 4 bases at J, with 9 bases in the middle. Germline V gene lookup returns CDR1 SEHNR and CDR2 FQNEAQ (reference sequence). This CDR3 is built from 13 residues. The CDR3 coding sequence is TGTGCCAGCAGCCTCAACACGTACAATGAGCAGTTCTTC. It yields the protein CASSLNTYNEQFF.

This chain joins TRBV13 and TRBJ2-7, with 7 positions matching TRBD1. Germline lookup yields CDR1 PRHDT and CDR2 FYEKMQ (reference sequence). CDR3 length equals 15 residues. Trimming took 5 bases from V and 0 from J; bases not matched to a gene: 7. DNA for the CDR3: TGTGCCAGCAGCCACAATCGACAGGGCTCCTACGAGCAGTACTTC. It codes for CASSHNRQGSYEQYF.

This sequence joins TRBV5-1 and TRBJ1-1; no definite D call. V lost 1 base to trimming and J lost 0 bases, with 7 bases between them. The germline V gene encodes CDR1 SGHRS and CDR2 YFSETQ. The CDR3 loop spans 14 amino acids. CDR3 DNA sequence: TGCGCCAGCAGCTTGTGGGAACTGAACACTGAAGCTTTCTTT. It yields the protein CASSLWELNTEAFF.